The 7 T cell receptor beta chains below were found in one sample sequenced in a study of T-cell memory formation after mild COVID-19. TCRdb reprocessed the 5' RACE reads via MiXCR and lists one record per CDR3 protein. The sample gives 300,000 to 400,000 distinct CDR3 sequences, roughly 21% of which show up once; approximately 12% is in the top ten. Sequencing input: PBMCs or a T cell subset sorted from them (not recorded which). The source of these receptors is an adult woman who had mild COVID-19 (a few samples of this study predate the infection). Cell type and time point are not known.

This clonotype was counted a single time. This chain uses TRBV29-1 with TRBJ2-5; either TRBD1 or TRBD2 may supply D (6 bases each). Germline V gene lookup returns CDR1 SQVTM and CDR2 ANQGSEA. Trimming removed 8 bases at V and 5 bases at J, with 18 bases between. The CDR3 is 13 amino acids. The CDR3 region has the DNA TGCAGCACGCCGGGGGCGGGTGGGGAGACCCAGTACTTC. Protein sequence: CSTPGAGGETQYF.

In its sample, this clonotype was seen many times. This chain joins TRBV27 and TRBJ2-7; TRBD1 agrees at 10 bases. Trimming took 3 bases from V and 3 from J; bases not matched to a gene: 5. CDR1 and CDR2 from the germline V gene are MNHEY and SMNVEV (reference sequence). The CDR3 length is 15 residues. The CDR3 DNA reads TGTGCCAGCAGTTTTGTCGGGACAGGGGACTACGAGCAGTACTTC. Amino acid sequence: CASSFVGTGDYEQYF.

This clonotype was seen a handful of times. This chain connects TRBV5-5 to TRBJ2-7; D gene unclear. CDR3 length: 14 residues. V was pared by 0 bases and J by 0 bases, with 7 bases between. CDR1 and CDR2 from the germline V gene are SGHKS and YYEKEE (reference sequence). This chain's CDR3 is CASSLAESSYEQYF. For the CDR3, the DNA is TGTGCCAGCAGCTTGGCCGAGAGCTCCTACGAGCAGTACTTC.

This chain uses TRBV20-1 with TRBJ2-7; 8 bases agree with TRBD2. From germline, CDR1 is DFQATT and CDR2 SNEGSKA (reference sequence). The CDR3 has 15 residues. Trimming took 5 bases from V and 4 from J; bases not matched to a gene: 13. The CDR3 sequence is CSASTSGLFSYEQYF. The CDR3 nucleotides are TGCAGTGCTTCTACTAGCGGCCTATTTTCTTACGAGCAGTACTTC.

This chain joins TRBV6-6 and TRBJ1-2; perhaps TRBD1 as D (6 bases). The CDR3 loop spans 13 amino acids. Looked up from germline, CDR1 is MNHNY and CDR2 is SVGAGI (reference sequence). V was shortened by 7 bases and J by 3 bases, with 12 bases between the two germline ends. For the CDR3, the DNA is TGTGCCAGCACTCCGACAGGAGACTATGGCTACACCTTC. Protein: CASTPTGDYGYTF.

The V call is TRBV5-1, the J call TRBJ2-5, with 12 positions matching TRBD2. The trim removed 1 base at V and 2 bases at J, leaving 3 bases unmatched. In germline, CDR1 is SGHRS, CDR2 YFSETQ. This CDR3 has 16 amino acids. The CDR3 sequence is CASSLLLAGGQETQYF. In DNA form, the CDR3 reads TGCGCCAGCAGCTTGCTACTAGCGGGAGGACAAGAGACCCAGTACTTC.

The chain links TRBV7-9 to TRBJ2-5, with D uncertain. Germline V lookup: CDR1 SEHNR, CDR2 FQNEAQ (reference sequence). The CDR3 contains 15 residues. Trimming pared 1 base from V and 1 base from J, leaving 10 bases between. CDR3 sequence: CASSLGQAAQETQYF. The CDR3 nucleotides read TGTGCCAGCAGCTTAGGTCAGGCAGCCCAAGAGACCCAGTACTTC.